This T cell receptor beta chain is drawn from a study of identical twins. With template switching, a universal primer site was added, and the cDNA carried unique molecular identifiers. TCRdb re-analysed the 5' RACE reads in MiXCR, keeping a single row per CDR3 protein. The data contain fewer than 900,000 distinct CDR3 sequences, around 20% of them seen just once; the ten biggest clones take up 4.3%. The CDR3 runs to 14 residues. Trimming pared 0 bases from V and 2 bases from J, leaving 8 bases between. The germline V gene encodes CDR1 MNHEY and CDR2 SVGAGI. This sample also belongs to another study, concerning T cells expressing NK-cell markers.

This sequence was found in a woman aged 18-30 years in good health. The sequenced sample was PBMCs. The J gene is TRBJ2-7, the V gene TRBV6-5; perhaps TRBD1 as D (5 bases). The CDR3 loop is CASSYSAGPYEQYF. In DNA form, the CDR3 reads TGTGCCAGCAGTTACTCTGCAGGGCCCTACGAGCAGTACTTC.